This T cell receptor beta chain was identified during a study of PD-L1 blockade in urothelial cancer. Study context: Bladder-origin urothelial cancer in males described most of the roughly 30 patients.

Time point given: pretreatment peripheral blood. The ends lost 6 bases at V and 2 bases at J; junction bases unmatched: 13. Germline CDR1 and CDR2: MDHEN and SYDVKM. The CDR3 has 17 amino acids. The authors spiked synthetic TCR analog templates into each PCR. Method: immunoSEQ multiplex PCR; TCRdb's copy keeps in-frame clones and lacks some. The table records about 81,000 clones, roughly 80% of them present only once. The V and J genes are TRBV28 and TRBJ2-4; 7 positions match TRBD2. Here the sequenced sample was PBMCs, taken around atezolizumab (anti-PD-L1) treatment. The receptor comes from a middle-aged man with urothelial cancer. The CDR3 nucleotides are TGTGCCAGCAGCCCTGGCCGGACTAGTGGGCCCAAAAACATTCAGTACTTC. This codes for CASSPGRTSGPKNIQYF.